What follows are 29 T cell receptor beta chains derived from one specimen sequenced in a study of blood T cells in healthy people across ages. For the second PCR, which ran for about 7 to 12 cycles, a sample-barcoded 5' primer and a J-beta primer mix were used. TCRdb re-called the 5' RACE reads through MiXCR, storing one row per CDR3 protein. The data show some 760,000 distinct CDR3 sequences, around a quarter seen once. These same records also appear under a second study, on T cells of mothers and their children.

Sequenced: blood. These receptors all stem from a boy aged 5-17 years in good health.

The sample holds many counts of this clonotype. This chain uses TRBV29-1 with TRBJ2-5; a possible D gene is TRBD2 (5 bases). Germline V gene sequence: CDR1 SQVTM, CDR2 ANQGSEA. V was cut by 0 bases and J by 7 bases, with 9 bases left in between. The CDR3 covers 12 residues. The CDR3 sequence: CSVEESAGTQYF. CDR3 coding DNA: TGCAGCGTTGAAGAGTCCGCGGGGACCCAGTACTTC.

This clonotype was recorded once. J is TRBJ2-7 and V is TRBV12-3 or TRBV12-4, with 10 bases identical to TRBD2. This CDR3 region has 14 residues. After removal of 5 bases from V and 2 bases from J, the junction contained 3 bases not matched to a gene. The CDR3 sequence is CASSTAGGPYEQYF. The CDR3, as DNA: TGTGCCAGCAGTACAGCGGGAGGGCCCTACGAGCAGTACTTC.

This chain uses TRBV4-3 with TRBJ2-5, with 7 bases matching TRBD1. The V segment lost 0 bases and the J segment 4 bases; nucleotides outside the gene matches: 5. Germline CDR1 and CDR2: LGHNA and YSLEER. The CDR3 runs to 15 residues. The CDR3 nucleotides read TGCGCCAGCAGCCAAGATCGACAGGGCGGAGAGACCCAGTACTTC. Translation gives CASSQDRQGGETQYF.

In this sample, this clonotype turned up many times. The chain is built from TRBV7-2 and TRBJ2-7; the D is unclear. The end of the DNA aligns better with TRBJ2-5, so the J call may be wrong. CDR1 is SGHTA, CDR2 FQGNSA, per germline. The length of the CDR3 is 14 residues. CDR3 nucleotide sequence: TGTGCCAGCAGCTTACTAACTGACGAAGAGACCCAGTACTTC. Encoded protein: CASSLLTDEETQYF.

The chain has TRBV6-5 and TRBJ2-2; no reliable D call. Germline loops: CDR1 MNHEY, CDR2 SVGAGI. The V and J ends lost 8 bases and 4 bases respectively, with 14 bases between them. This CDR3 region has 14 residues. CDR3 protein: CASDSAGSTGELFF. The CDR3 DNA follows: TGTGCCAGCGATTCGGCAGGAAGCACCGGGGAGCTGTTTTTT.

The J gene is TRBJ2-4, the V gene TRBV18; D is possibly TRBD2 (7 bases). CDR3 length: 15 residues. Germline CDR1 reads KGHSH; CDR2 reads LQKENI. Deletions cut 3 bases from V and 8 bases from J, with 17 bases between. DNA of the CDR3: TGTGCCAGCTCACCGGTCGGGGGGCCTGGGGACATTCAGTACTTC. Translation: CASSPVGGPGDIQYF.

The chain links TRBV7-9 to TRBJ1-5; the D is unclear. This CDR3 contains 14 residues. V lost 0 bases and J lost 7, with 10 bases in between. Looked up from germline, CDR1 is SEHNR and CDR2 is FQNEAQ (reference sequence). This CDR3 reads CASSLASPGQPQHF. The CDR3 DNA reads as TGTGCCAGCAGCTTAGCGAGCCCGGGGCAGCCCCAGCATTTT. The whole variable domain, filled in from reference TRBV7-9 and TRBJ1-5, reads DTGVSQNPRHKITKRGQNVTFRCDPISEHNRLYWYRQTLGQGPEFLTYFQNEAQLEKSRLLSDRFSAERPKGSFSTLEIQRTEQGDSAMYLCASSLASPGQPQHFGDGTRLSIL.

V gene TRBV27 combines with J gene TRBJ2-5; D call uncertain. Germline CDR1 is MNHEY and CDR2 is SMNVEV (reference sequence). CDR3 length: 14 amino acids. Deletions cut 3 bases from V and 11 bases from J, with 19 bases between. CDR3 DNA sequence: TGTGCCAGCAGTTTGACGACTCCCACCCATGAGCAGTACTTC. Encoded protein: CASSLTTPTHEQYF.

The chain joins TRBV6-5 to TRBJ2-7, with a weak D call TRBD2 (5 bases). The CDR3 covers 12 residues. Germline assignment: CDR1 MNHEY and CDR2 SVGAGI. Between the trimmed V and J ends, which lost 5 bases and 7 bases, there was a span of 12 bases. CDR3 in amino acids: CASSDGKEEQYF. The CDR3 DNA reads as TGTGCCAGCAGTGACGGGAAGGAAGAGCAGTACTTC.

The chain is built from TRBV4-1 and TRBJ2-3; D remains ambiguous. Germline V gives CDR1 MGHRA, CDR2 YSYEKL. V lost 5 bases and J lost 2, with 5 bases in between. The CDR3 contains 12 residues. The CDR3, as DNA: TGCGCCAGCAGCAAACCCACAGATACGCAGTATTTT. Translation gives CASSKPTDTQYF.

This clonotype has just a few counts. The chain joins TRBV7-2 to TRBJ2-7; 9 bases fit TRBD2. The J segment lost 4 bases and the V segment lost 3 bases, leaving 10 bases of the junction unmatched. Germline V CDR1 and CDR2: SGHTA, FQGNSA. The length of the CDR3 is 16 residues. CDR3 nucleotide sequence: TGTGCCAGCAGCTTCCCAGCGGGACTAGCACATTACGAGCAGTACTTC. Translated: CASSFPAGLAHYEQYF.

The table lists this clonotype with a few counts. This chain connects TRBV12-3 or TRBV12-4 to TRBJ2-3; 11 bases line up with TRBD2. J lost 4 bases, V lost 3 bases, and 9 bases had no gene match. The CDR3 is made up of 17 amino acids. The DNA of the CDR3 is TGTGCCAGCAGTTTTGGAAGACTAGCGGGATCGGCAGATACGCAGTATTTT. Its translation is CASSFGRLAGSADTQYF.

V is TRBV20-1 and J is TRBJ2-1; 8 nucleotides agree with TRBD2. Trimming removed 0 bases from V and 6 bases from J; junction bases left unmatched: 16. Looked up from germline, CDR1 is DFQATT and CDR2 is SNEGSKA (reference sequence). CDR3 length: 18 residues. In DNA form, the CDR3 reads TGCAGTGCTAGAGATAGGCATTTTTCCGGGAGGGGAGGCAATGAGCAGTTCTTC. Amino acid sequence: CSARDRHFSGRGGNEQFF.

The J gene is TRBJ1-2, the V gene TRBV7-6, with TRBD1 matching over 12 bases. J lost 6 bases, V lost 3 bases, and 5 bases had no gene match. The CDR3 covers 15 residues. Germline lookup yields CDR1 SGHVS and CDR2 FNYEAQ. The CDR3 sequence is CASSLGTGGADGYTF. CDR3 DNA: TGTGCCAGCAGCTTGGGGACAGGGGGCGCTGATGGCTACACCTTC.

This chain links TRBV2 with TRBJ2-7; D uncertain. With 4 bases removed from V and 4 bases from J, the gap between germline ends came to 8 bases. Germline V lookup: CDR1 SNHLY, CDR2 FYNNEI. The CDR3 consists of 12 residues. CDR3 sequence reads: CASSGYTYEQYF. CDR3 DNA: TGTGCCAGCAGTGGTTACACGTACGAGCAGTACTTC.

The gene calls are TRBV11-2 and TRBJ1-5; D gene unclear. V gave up 0 bases and J gave up 0 bases, with 15 bases separating them. From germline, CDR1 is SGHAT and CDR2 FQNNGV. This CDR3 spans 18 amino acids. CDR3 coding DNA: TGTGCCAGCAGCTTAGATGGAAATGCAGCTAATAGCAATCAGCCCCAGCATTTT. Translation gives CASSLDGNAANSNQPQHF.

This clonotype was seen only a few times. The chain recombines TRBV12-3 or TRBV12-4 with TRBJ1-3; D unresolved. The CDR3 sequence is 11 residues long. The V gene lost 6 bases and the J gene lost 9 bases, with 9 bases spanning the gap. CDR3 sequence: CASSHPTTIYF. Written as DNA, the CDR3 is TGTGCCAGCAGCCATCCGACCACCATATATTTT.

The chain employs TRBV29-1 and TRBJ2-1; D not resolved. Per germline, CDR1 SQVTM and CDR2 ANQGSEA. Trimming left V 2 bases short and J 0 bases short, with 8 bases between. CDR3 size: 14 residues. The CDR3 DNA reads TGCAGCGTTGAATCAAGCGTCTCCTACAATGAGCAGTTCTTC. Its translation: CSVESSVSYNEQFF.

The V call is TRBV20-1, the J call TRBJ1-4, with D possibly matching TRBD1 (5 bases). The ends were cut back, 4 bases at V and 5 bases at J, with 11 bases in the middle. The CDR3 sequence is 13 residues long. The germline V gene encodes CDR1 DFQATT and CDR2 SNEGSKA (reference sequence). CDR3 nucleotide sequence: TGCAGTGCTACAGGGTATATGAATGAAAAACTGTTTTTT. Translation gives CSATGYMNEKLFF.

The chain carries TRBV6-1 and TRBJ1-2; possibly TRBD1 for D (6 bases). Germline assignment: CDR1 MNHNS and CDR2 SASEGT. The V and J ends lost 6 bases and 0 bases respectively, with 17 bases between them. This CDR3 comprises 16 residues. The CDR3 coding sequence is TGTGCCAGCAGCGTCCACACAGGGACCTCTAACTATGGCTACACCTTC. Its protein is CASSVHTGTSNYGYTF.

This clonotype was recorded many times. CDR3 residues: CASSEVGGGDEQFF. The CDR3 DNA is TGTGCCAGCAGTGAAGTAGGGGGAGGCGATGAGCAGTTCTTC. The chain recombines TRBV25-1 with TRBJ2-1; D possibly matches TRBD1 or TRBD2 (6 bases each). CDR3 length equals 14 residues. CDR1 MGHDK and CDR2 SYGVNS come from the germline V gene. The germline V and J ends were trimmed by 2 bases and 8 bases, with 13 bases remaining between them.

This clonotype was seen only a few times. The chain joins TRBV20-1 to TRBJ2-3; 12 nucleotides match TRBD2. CDR1 DFQATT and CDR2 SNEGSKA come from the germline V gene (reference sequence). Germline trimming cut 4 bases from V and 0 bases from J; bases unmatched to any gene: 8. CDR3 length: 17 amino acids. CDR3 nucleotides: TGCAGTGCTATGACTAGCGGGAGATCGGCTAGCACAGATACGCAGTATTTT. Amino acids: CSAMTSGRSASTDTQYF.

The rearrangement links TRBV7-2 to TRBJ2-1; D gene unclear. The CDR3 has 18 amino acids. The V end lost 3 bases, the J end lost 0 bases, and 18 bases lay between the germline ends. Germline assignment: CDR1 SGHTA and CDR2 FQGNSA. This CDR3 reads CASSFHPGGTGSYNEQFF. The CDR3 DNA reads as TGTGCCAGCAGCTTCCACCCCGGTGGCACTGGCTCCTACAATGAGCAGTTCTTC.

This clonotype was counted only a few times. The gene calls are TRBV3-1 and TRBJ2-3; the D gene is possibly TRBD1 (5 bases). This CDR3 comprises 12 residues. The germline V gene encodes CDR1 LGHDT and CDR2 YNNKEL (reference sequence). Trimming removed 0 bases at V and 10 bases at J, with 8 bases between. DNA for the CDR3: TGTGCCAGCAGCCAAGACAGGGAATCGCAGTATTTT. Translated: CASSQDRESQYF.

This sequence joins TRBV27 and TRBJ2-4; D may be TRBD1 or TRBD2 (5 bases each). From germline, CDR1 is MNHEY and CDR2 SMNVEV (reference sequence). This CDR3 spans 17 amino acids. Between the trimmed V and J ends, which lost 6 bases and 1 base, there was a span of 19 bases. In DNA form, the CDR3 reads TGTGCCAGCAGCCCCCAGACCGGGACGGGGGCCAAAAACATTCAGTACTTC. Translation: CASSPQTGTGAKNIQYF.

The J gene is TRBJ1-4, the V gene TRBV5-5; a weak D match, TRBD1 (5 bases). Germline V gene data show CDR1 as SGHKS and CDR2 as YYEKEE (reference sequence). V was trimmed by 0 bases and J by 3 bases, leaving 15 bases between them. The length of the CDR3 is 17 residues. CDR3 region: CASSLGPPGSPNEKLFF. The CDR3 DNA reads as TGTGCCAGCAGCTTGGGCCCCCCAGGGAGCCCTAATGAAAAACTGTTTTTT. The entire variable domain, with the rest obtained from reference TRBV5-5 and TRBJ1-4, is as follows: DAGVTQSPTHLIKTRGQQVTLRCSPISGHKSVSWYQQVLGQGPQFIFQYYEKEERGRGNFPDRFSARQFPNYSSELNVNALLLGDSALYLCASSLGPPGSPNEKLFFGSGTQLSVL.

CDR3 sequence reads: CASSSSTLVGNTIYF. Here the CDR3 DNA reads TGTGCCAGCAGCTCCAGTACGTTGGTGGGAAACACCATATATTTT. The gene calls are TRBV7-9 and TRBJ1-3; no clear D gene. The germline V gene has CDR1 SEHNR and CDR2 FQNEAQ (reference sequence). Between the trimmed V and J ends, which lost 4 bases and 4 bases, there was a span of 14 bases. The CDR3 has 15 amino acids.

V usage is TRBV28 and J usage is TRBJ1-4, with D tentatively TRBD1 (6 bases). The V gene lost 4 bases and the J gene lost 0 bases, with 27 bases spanning the gap. Per germline, CDR1 MDHEN and CDR2 SYDVKM. The CDR3 loop spans 21 amino acids. The DNA of the CDR3 is TGTGCCAGCAGTTATAATATGATTACAGGGATTTATCGCCCAACTAATGAAAAACTGTTTTTT. Its protein is CASSYNMITGIYRPTNEKLFF.

The CDR3, as DNA: TGCAGTGCTCACTTGACTAGCGGCAGATACAATGAGCAGTTCTTC. Amino acids: CSAHLTSGRYNEQFF. The rearrangement uses TRBV20-1 and TRBJ2-1, with 9 bases aligning to TRBD2. CDR3 length: 15 amino acids. The junction had 9 bases not matched to a gene; V was cut back by 5 bases and J by 4 bases. The germline V gene encodes CDR1 DFQATT and CDR2 SNEGSKA (reference sequence).